This T cell receptor (beta chain) was identified in a study of control samples from healthy donors and cancer patients. Assay: immunoSEQ multiplex PCR; the TCRdb copy retains only in-frame clones and omits some. The sample has 50,000 or so clones; 85% to 95% are singletons. The germline CDR1 and CDR2 sequences are SGHRS and YFSETQ. The CDR3 has 14 amino acids. The ends were cut back, 4 bases at V and 5 bases at J, with 12 bases in the middle. The rearrangement uses TRBV5-1 and TRBJ1-4; D unclear. What was sequenced was blood. The sequence came from a man aged 25 to 40 in good health. For the CDR3, the DNA is TGCGCCAGCAGCCACCTAAGTGGAAATGAAAAACTGTTTTTT. Its protein product is CASSHLSGNEKLFF.